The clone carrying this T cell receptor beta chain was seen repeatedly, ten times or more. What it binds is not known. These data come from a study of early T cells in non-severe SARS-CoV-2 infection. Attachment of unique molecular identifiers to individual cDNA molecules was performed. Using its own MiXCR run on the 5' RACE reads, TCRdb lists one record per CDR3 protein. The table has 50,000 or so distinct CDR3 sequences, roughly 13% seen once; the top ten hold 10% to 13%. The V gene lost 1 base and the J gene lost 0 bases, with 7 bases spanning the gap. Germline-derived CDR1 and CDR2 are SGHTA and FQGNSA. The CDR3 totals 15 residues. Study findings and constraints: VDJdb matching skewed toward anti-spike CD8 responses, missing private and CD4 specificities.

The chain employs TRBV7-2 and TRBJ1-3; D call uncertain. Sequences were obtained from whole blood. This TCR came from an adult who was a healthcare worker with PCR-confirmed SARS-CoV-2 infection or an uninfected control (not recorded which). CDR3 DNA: TGTGCCAGCAGCTTAGGGTGGGGCTCTGGAAACACCATATATTTT. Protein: CASSLGWGSGNTIYF.